This entry features one TCR beta chain sequence. The data were produced by immunoSEQ multiplex PCR, yet TCRdb's version contains in-frame clones alone and is incomplete. The sample lists about 80,000 clones; 80% to 90% were seen once. This record comes from a study of OX40 agonist ivuxolimab in advanced cancers. V lost 0 bases and J 7 bases, leaving 8 bases between the germline ends. Germline CDR1 reads SGHRS; CDR2 reads YFSETQ. The CDR3 has 13 amino acids. The gene calls are TRBV5-1 and TRBJ2-1, with a tentative D call TRBD2 (6 bases). The sequences come from CD4+ or CD8+ T cells sorted from blood, collected in a trial of the OX40 agonist ivuxolimab. The clonotype comes from an adult with an advanced solid tumor such as melanoma, head and neck, liver or kidney cancer. The CDR3 sequence: CASSLARGNEQFF. The CDR3 DNA reads as TGCGCCAGCAGCTTGGCCCGGGGGAATGAGCAGTTCTTC.